Below are 14 T cell receptor beta chains sequenced from a single sample in a study of PD-1 blockade in classical Hodgkin lymphoma. The patients all showed relapse after autologous stem cell transplantation, while their brentuximab vedotin exposure varied. The repertoire was sequenced with immunoSEQ multiplex PCR; TCRdb's copy has only in-frame clones and lacks some. In the table there are roughly 12,000 clones, about 85% of which are singletons. Sample: peripheral blood mononuclear cells (PBMCs), taken at baseline. Source of these receptors: a human donor with classical Hodgkin lymphoma.

This clone appeared once. The V and J genes are TRBV2 and TRBJ2-7; the D is unclear. Trimming stripped 7 bases from V and 2 bases from J, with 9 bases between. The CDR3 sequence is 12 residues long. Germline values: CDR1 SNHLY, CDR2 FYNNEI. The CDR3 nucleotides are TGTGCCAGCAAGACTGGGCCCTACGAGCAGTACTTC. This gives the protein CASKTGPYEQYF. The variable domain in full, completed from reference TRBV2 and TRBJ2-7, reads EPEVTQTPSHQVTQMGQEVILRCVPISNHLYFYWYRQILGQKVEFLVSFYNNEISEKSEIFDDQFSVERPDGSNFTLKIRSTKLEDSAMYFCASKTGPYEQYFGPGTRLTVT.

The J gene is TRBJ2-7, the V gene TRBV15; the D call may be TRBD1 or TRBD2 (5 bases each). V was trimmed by 3 bases and J by 0 bases, leaving 9 bases between them. Per germline, CDR1 LNHNV and CDR2 YYDKDF (reference sequence). The CDR3 runs 14 residues. The CDR3 spells CATSRGRLSYEQYF. In DNA form, the CDR3 reads TGTGCCACCAGCAGGGGACGGCTCTCCTACGAGCAGTACTTC.

CDR3 loop: CASSPLAGGSYEQYF. The DNA of the CDR3 is TGCGCCAGCAGCCCACTAGCGGGGGGCTCCTACGAGCAGTACTTC. The chain has TRBV4-3 and TRBJ2-7, with 12 nucleotides matching TRBD2. J was trimmed by 0 bases and V by 4 bases; bases with no gene match: 1. The CDR3 sequence is 15 residues long. CDR1 and CDR2 (germline): LGHNA, YSLEER.

The chain couples TRBV10-3 to TRBJ2-3; 11 bases agree with TRBD2. The germline V gene encodes CDR1 ENHRY and CDR2 SYGVKD. This CDR3 spans 17 amino acids. V gave up 6 bases and J gave up 7 bases; unmatched junction bases: 15. The CDR3 DNA reads TGTGCCATCAGCGGCAAAGCGTCACTAGCGGGGGTGTATACGCAGTATTTT. Translating gives CAISGKASLAGVYTQYF.

The V gene is TRBV7-9, the J gene TRBJ2-5; a weak D match, TRBD1 (6 bases). Trimming took off 5 bases at V and 5 bases at J, with 15 bases between the two ends. Germline CDR1 SEHNR, CDR2 FQNEAQ (reference sequence). This CDR3 comprises 14 residues. CDR3 in DNA: TGTGCCAGCAGCATACGCAGGGGCGAGGAGACCCAGTACTTC. The encoded protein is CASSIRRGEETQYF.

The V call is TRBV6-6, the J call TRBJ1-1, with D tentatively TRBD1 (6 bases). Germline CDR1 reads MNHNY; CDR2 reads SVGAGI (reference sequence). The germline V and J ends were trimmed by 6 bases and 5 bases, with 22 bases remaining between them. CDR3 length equals 16 residues. The CDR3 region is CASSLESGGRTTEAFF. The DNA of the CDR3 is TGTGCCAGCAGCCTTGAGAGCGGGGGGCGAACAACTGAAGCTTTCTTT.

The chain's CDR3 is CASSWGDGGNAEAFF. The CDR3 nucleotides are TGCGCCAGCAGCTGGGGGGACGGCGGAAATGCTGAAGCTTTCTTT. The chain joins TRBV5-1 to TRBJ1-1; D may be TRBD1 (5 bases). Trimming removed 3 bases at V and 6 bases at J, with 18 bases between. Germline CDR1 reads SGHRS; CDR2 reads YFSETQ. The CDR3 runs 15 residues. The full variable domain, with the rest looked up from reference TRBV5-1 and TRBJ1-1, is KAGVTQTPRYLIKTRGQQVTLSCSPISGHRSVSWYQQTPGQGLQFLFEYFSETQRNKGNFPGRFSGRQFSNSRSEMNVSTLELGDSALYLCASSWGDGGNAEAFFGQGTRLTVV.

V usage is TRBV6-5 and J usage is TRBJ1-5, with D uncertain. Germline V CDR1 and CDR2: MNHEY, SVGAGI. This CDR3 contains 13 residues. V gave up 3 bases and J gave up 1 base, with 4 bases separating them. The CDR3 nucleotides are TGTGCCAGCAGTTATGTCAGCAATCAGCCCCAGCATTTT. It encodes CASSYVSNQPQHF.

CDR3 residues: CASSYQGNTYEQYF. The CDR3 nucleotides read TGTGCCAGCAGCTACCAGGGGAACACCTACGAGCAGTACTTC. V gene TRBV7-6 combines with J gene TRBJ2-7; possibly TRBD1 for D (6 bases). V lost 4 bases and J 2 bases, leaving 12 bases between the germline ends. Per the germline V gene, CDR1 is SGHVS and CDR2 is FNYEAQ. The CDR3 is made up of 14 amino acids.

CDR3 region: CASSSNNPGELFF. CDR3 nucleotides: TGTGCCAGCAGCTCAAATAACCCCGGGGAGCTGTTTTTT. The chain combines TRBV7-3 with TRBJ2-2, with D hard to call. In germline, CDR1 is SGHTA, CDR2 FQGTGA. The CDR3 consists of 13 residues. V lost 4 bases and J lost 6, with 9 bases in between.

The V gene is TRBV19, the J gene TRBJ1-1, with 9 bases lining up with TRBD1. J gave up 0 bases and V 3 bases, and 11 bases lay outside the gene matches. The CDR3 extends over 18 amino acids. The germline CDR1 and CDR2 sequences are LNHDA and SQIVND (reference sequence). The CDR3 DNA follows: TGTGCCAGTAGTATTCTTGGGGGACAGGGCTACGTGAACACTGAAGCTTTCTTT. Encoded protein: CASSILGGQGYVNTEAFF.

This chain joins TRBV29-1 and TRBJ2-3; D is perhaps TRBD1 (5 bases). Germline V gene lookup returns CDR1 SQVTM and CDR2 ANQGSEA. The CDR3 contains 12 residues. V was shortened by 3 bases and J by 6 bases, with 10 bases between the two germline ends. CDR3 loop: CSVEGRLDTQYF. The CDR3 DNA reads as TGCAGCGTTGAGGGGCGTTTGGATACGCAGTATTTT.

The chain is built from TRBV6-1 and TRBJ1-6; D perhaps matches TRBD1 (5 bases). Trimming cost V 1 base and J 9 bases, with 16 bases left between them. Germline-derived CDR1 and CDR2 are MNHNS and SASEGT. The CDR3 has 16 amino acids. CDR3 loop: CASSEEGPPEGSPLHF. The DNA of the CDR3 is TGTGCCAGCAGTGAAGAGGGGCCTCCGGAAGGTTCACCCCTCCACTTT.

The chain recombines TRBV10-3 with TRBJ2-7; the D gene is possibly TRBD1 (5 bases). This CDR3 has 13 residues. From germline, CDR1 is ENHRY and CDR2 SYGVKD. V was shortened by 6 bases and J by 11 bases, with 20 bases between the two germline ends. The CDR3 DNA is TGTGCCATCAGCCTCCTCCCGCGTGAAGGGGAGTACTTC. It is translated as CAISLLPREGEYF.